The clone carrying this T cell receptor (beta chain) was counted at least ten times. The antigen is undetermined. TCRdb reanalysed the reads using MiXCR and keeps one entry per CDR3 protein. The table lists 400,000 or so distinct CDR3 sequences, 15% to 20% of them singletons. The CDR3 loop spans 16 amino acids. V shed 1 base and J shed 1 base, with 13 bases lying between them. The germline gives CDR1 LGHNA, CDR2 YSLEER. The data originate from a study of T cell repertoires in cytomegalovirus infection. Study at large: Based on public TCR beta signatures, there were indications of CMV infection and of a matching HLA type. Notes on the study in general: Carriage of CMV together with the relevant HLA was identifiable through cumulative public TCR beta family frequency. It was HLA-C-restricted CMV-specific TCR beta clonotypes that dominated the response ex vivo.

This receptor was obtained from a human donor in good health (CMV status not recorded). Some clones in this sample may be carry-over from other donors' samples. Specimen: PBMCs. The rearrangement uses TRBV4-3 and TRBJ1-1, with D uncertain. CDR3 protein: CASSQGQLEGNTEAFF. The DNA of the CDR3 is TGCGCCAGCAGCCAAGGGCAACTAGAAGGGAACACTGAAGCTTTCTTT.